This T cell receptor beta chain is drawn from a study of T cell responses to AZD1222 COVID-19 vaccine. The table came from immunoSEQ multiplex PCR; TCRdb's copy has only in-frame clones and leaves some out. The profile shows 160,000 or so clones, approximately 88% of them singletons. The CDR3 is made up of 17 amino acids. The ends were cut back, 2 bases at V and 2 bases at J, with 19 bases in the middle. Germline V gene lookup returns CDR1 MNHNS and CDR2 SASEGT. The source was peripheral blood, collected on day 0 of AZD1222 vaccination. This clonotype originated in an adult in good health. The chain carries TRBV6-1 and TRBJ2-7, with D possibly called TRBD1 or TRBD2 (7 bases each). This CDR3 is CASSERGPFRGAYEQYF. The CDR3, as DNA: TGTGCCAGCAGTGAAAGGGGGCCTTTTCGGGGGGCCTACGAGCAGTACTTC.